These 26 T cell receptor beta chains share one sample of origin, sequenced in a study of metastatic and nonmetastatic thyroid tumors. There were no patients who had received any treatment before thyroid surgery. TCRdb re-called the PCR reads with MiXCR. This repertoire shows 30,000 to 35,000 clones, roughly a sixth found once; its top ten account for around 7.2%. The sample comprised blood. All receptors come from a female donor with papillary thyroid cancer or a benign thyroid nodule (not recorded which). Some clones in this sample may be carry-over from other donors' samples.

In DNA, the CDR3 is TGTGCCAGCAGTTTATACATGGGGCTGGGGTCCAACGTCCTGACTTTC. Translation: CASSLYMGLGSNVLTF. The chain combines TRBV27 with TRBJ2-6, with D perhaps matching TRBD1 (5 bases). This CDR3 region has 16 residues. The germline V gene has CDR1 MNHEY and CDR2 SMNVEV (reference sequence). V shed 1 base and J shed 8 bases, with 15 bases lying between them.

The chain has TRBV25-1 and TRBJ2-3, with D unresolved. This CDR3 comprises 16 residues. V dropped 8 bases and J dropped 0 bases, with 18 bases sitting between them. The germline CDR1 and CDR2 sequences are MGHDK and SYGVNS. CDR3 in amino acids: CASSRVGSSSTDTQYF. The CDR3 DNA reads as TGTGCCAGCTCCCGAGTTGGGTCCTCTAGCACAGATACGCAGTATTTT.

This clone was observed at least ten times. The CDR3 region has the DNA TGTGCCAGCAGTGAAGGGACAGGGGATAACACTGAAGCTTTCTTT. Protein product: CASSEGTGDNTEAFF. The chain couples TRBV6-1 to TRBJ1-1, with 9 positions matching TRBD1. This CDR3 is built from 15 residues. V lost 1 base and J lost 2; bases outside the gene matches: 2. Looked up from germline, CDR1 is MNHNS and CDR2 is SASEGT.

This clone has just a few counts. Germline and junction disagree at one end, which may indicate a read error. V and J are TRBV6-2 or TRBV6-3 and TRBJ2-1, with a possible D match to TRBD2 (5 bases). This CDR3 is built from 15 residues. The germline V gene has CDR1 MNHEY and CDR2 SVGEGT. CDR3 sequence: CASSQRQSSYNEQFF. CDR3 sequence (DNA): TGCGCTAGCAGCCAAAGACAAAGCTCCTACAATGAGCAGTTCTTC.

This clone was observed many times. The chain employs TRBV4-1 and TRBJ2-5, with D possibly TRBD2 on 6 matching bases. V lost 5 bases and J 4 bases, leaving 8 bases between the germline ends. The CDR3 length is 12 residues. Germline V gives CDR1 MGHRA, CDR2 YSYEKL. CDR3: CASSDGRETQYF. The CDR3 bases are TGCGCCAGCAGCGACGGGAGAGAGACCCAGTACTTC.

This clone was found a few times. The chain has TRBV5-8 and TRBJ1-6; D not resolved. Germline V gene lookup returns CDR1 SGHTS and CDR2 YDEGEE. CDR3 size: 14 residues. Trimming pared 0 bases from V and 10 bases from J, leaving 11 bases between. CDR3 sequence: CASSLAGGGSPLHF. In DNA form, the CDR3 reads TGTGCCAGCAGCTTGGCCGGAGGAGGCTCACCCCTCCACTTT.

This clone was seen at least ten times. This may come from a read error, since a much larger clone is one base off. V is TRBV6-5 and J is TRBJ2-1; D not certain. The CDR3 loop spans 16 amino acids. Per germline, CDR1 MNHEY and CDR2 SVGAGI. CDR3 nucleotide sequence: TGTGCCAGCAGTTACTCGATTCGCCAGAGGTATGGTGAGCAGCTCTTC. This translates into CASSYSIRQRYGEQLF.

This clone was seen ten or more times. The chain has TRBV7-9 and TRBJ2-1; the match to TRBD2 covers 13 bases. V lost 5 bases to trimming and J lost 3 bases; unmatched junction nucleotides: 4. The CDR3 covers 16 residues. CDR1 is SEHNR, CDR2 FQNEAQ, per germline (reference sequence). Here the CDR3 DNA reads TGTGCCAGCAGCCCCGGGACTAGCGGGATCTACAATGAGCAGTTCTTC. Translated, it gives CASSPGTSGIYNEQFF.

This clone was counted ten times or more. An end of the junction does not agree with germline; a read error may underlie this. Here the CDR3 DNA reads TGCGCCAGCAGCTTGGTTGGGACTAGCGGGAGCGGTACCCAACAGACCCAGTACTTC. It specifies CASSLVGTSGSGTQQTQYF. The rearrangement joins TRBV5-1 to TRBJ2-5; 14 nucleotides line up with TRBD2. Germline lookup yields CDR1 SGHRS and CDR2 YFSETQ. This CDR3 spans 19 amino acids.

This clone was observed at least ten times. The junction and the germline gene differ at one end; a read error may be behind it. The chain is built from TRBV2 and TRBJ2-7, with 10 positions matching TRBD2. The germline V gene has CDR1 SNHLY and CDR2 FYNNEI. This CDR3 comprises 15 residues. The chain's CDR3 is CASREGLADPYEQYF. The CDR3 coding sequence is TGTGCCAGCAGGGAAGGACTAGCGGATCCCTACGAGCAGTACTTC.

The chain couples TRBV11-2 to TRBJ2-1, with 10 bases that match TRBD2. Germline V lookup: CDR1 SGHAT, CDR2 FQNNGV. V was clipped by 2 bases and J by 2 bases; unmatched bases: 9. The CDR3 length is 18 residues. CDR3 amino acids: CASSLSRAGGPAYNEQFF. CDR3 sequence (DNA): TGTGCCAGCAGCTTATCACGAGCGGGAGGGCCTGCCTACAATGAGCAGTTCTTC. The full variable domain, in which reference TRBV11-2 and TRBJ2-1 provide the parts outside the CDR3, is EAGVAQSPRYKIIEKRQSVAFWCNPISGHATLYWYQQILGQGPKLLIQFQNNGVVDDSQLPKDRFSAERLKGVDSTLKIQPAKLEDSAVYLCASSLSRAGGPAYNEQFFGPGTRLTVL.

The chain links TRBV27 to TRBJ1-2; TRBD1 matches 7 bases. The CDR3 consists of 16 residues. CDR1 and CDR2 from the germline V gene are MNHEY and SMNVEV (reference sequence). Trimming took 6 bases from V and 0 from J; bases not matched to a gene: 10. Written as DNA, the CDR3 is TGTGCCAGCAGCCGGGACAGAGCTTTAGCTAACTATGGCTACACCTTC. Protein: CASSRDRALANYGYTF.

The chain carries TRBV20-1 and TRBJ1-3; no definite D call. Germline lookup yields CDR1 DFQATT and CDR2 SNEGSKA (reference sequence). The CDR3 runs to 13 residues. V was pared by 3 bases and J by 4 bases, with 10 bases between. In DNA, the CDR3 is TGCAGTGCTAGTAGGGCGACAGGAAACACCATATATTTT. This gives the protein CSASRATGNTIYF.

This clone was seen repeatedly, ten times or more. The V and J genes are TRBV4-3 and TRBJ2-7; TRBD1 is a possible D gene (6 bases). The CDR3 covers 14 residues. V was clipped by 1 base and J by 2 bases, with 9 bases between them. Germline V CDR1 and CDR2: LGHNA, YSLEER. The CDR3 is CASSQGRGTYEQYF. The CDR3 DNA is TGCGCCAGCAGCCAAGGCAGGGGTACCTACGAGCAGTACTTC.

This clone was recorded many times. The chain recombines TRBV3-1 with TRBJ2-1; D gene ambiguous. This CDR3 has 14 amino acids. Trimming removed 1 base from V and 10 bases from J, with 14 bases in between. From germline, CDR1 is LGHDT and CDR2 YNNKEL (reference sequence). Here the CDR3 DNA reads TGTGCCAGCAGCCAAGGACACTTAGCTGGCGAGCAGTTCTTC. It translates to CASSQGHLAGEQFF.

This clone has just a few counts. A much larger clone lies one base from this, so it may be a read error. The CDR3 reads CARSTGTNTEAFF. The CDR3, as DNA: TGTGCCCGCAGTACCGGGACAAACACTGAAGCTTTCTTT. V and J are TRBV7-9 and TRBJ1-1; D might be TRBD1 (6 bases). Germline V gene lookup returns CDR1 SEHNR and CDR2 FQNEAQ (reference sequence). The CDR3 runs to 13 residues.

This clone turned up a few times. The V gene is TRBV12-3 or TRBV12-4, the J gene TRBJ2-1; 8 bases are shared with TRBD2. The CDR3 is made up of 14 amino acids. V was clipped by 5 bases and J by 12 bases; unmatched bases: 12. The CDR3 region is CASSPWGAGGGQFF. For the CDR3, the DNA is TGTGCCAGCAGTCCCTGGGGGGCGGGAGGCGGGCAGTTCTTC.

This clone was observed many times. The chain carries TRBV9 and TRBJ1-1, with TRBD1 as a possible D gene (5 bases). CDR1 SGDLS and CDR2 YYNGEE come from the germline V gene. Trimming stripped 0 bases from V and 4 bases from J, with 7 bases between. The CDR3 runs to 13 residues. The DNA of the CDR3 is TGTGCCAGCAGCGTAGGTAGGGGCACTGAAGCTTTCTTT. This gives the protein CASSVGRGTEAFF.

The CDR3 protein is CASSYGQVRAGGYTF. Written as DNA, the CDR3 is TGTGCCAGCAGCTATGGACAGGTAAGAGCCGGCGGCTACACCTTC. The chain uses TRBV7-6 and TRBJ1-2; the match to TRBD1 covers 7 bases. With 4 bases clipped from V and 8 bases from J, the junction kept 13 bases outside the gene matches. This CDR3 comprises 15 residues. Germline loops: CDR1 SGHVS, CDR2 FNYEAQ.

This clone was recorded many times. The rearrangement uses TRBV28 and TRBJ2-5; the D is unclear. The germline gives CDR1 MDHEN, CDR2 SYDVKM. V was trimmed by 2 bases and J by 5 bases, leaving 9 bases between them. The CDR3 totals 13 residues. CDR3 in DNA: TGTGCCAGCAGTTTACCCTCCCACGAGACCCAGTACTTC. This codes for CASSLPSHETQYF.

The rearrangement uses TRBV20-1 and TRBJ1-1; D not certain. V lost 4 bases and J lost 0, with 15 bases in between. CDR1 is DFQATT, CDR2 SNEGSKA, per germline (reference sequence). The CDR3 extends over 15 amino acids. The CDR3 DNA reads TGCAGTGCTACCGACCCGCTGACGGTGAACACTGAAGCTTTCTTT. Protein sequence: CSATDPLTVNTEAFF.

This clone was found a few times. At one end, the junction sequence differs from germline, possibly due to a read error. The DNA of the CDR3 is TGCGCCAGCAGTTACGATTACCGCGGGGAGCTGTTTTTT. This sequence encodes CASSYDYRGELFF. The chain employs TRBV6-5 and TRBJ2-2; D gene uncertain. The CDR3 is 13 residues long. Germline V gene sequence: CDR1 MNHEY, CDR2 SVGAGI.

This clone was seen repeatedly, ten times or more. This chain joins TRBV6-1 and TRBJ1-5; no reliable D call. Germline CDR1 MNHNS, CDR2 SASEGT. Trimming stripped 6 bases from V and 2 bases from J, with 14 bases between. CDR3 length: 15 residues. CDR3 in DNA: TGTGCCAGCAGCCTCGAAGGGTCGGGCAATCAGCCCCAGCATTTT. It codes for CASSLEGSGNQPQHF.

There are many counts of this clone. This chain joins TRBV2 and TRBJ2-5; D unresolved. V was pared by 5 bases and J by 7 bases, with 20 bases between. CDR1 is SNHLY and CDR2 is FYNNEI in the germline V gene. This CDR3 comprises 15 residues. In nucleotides, the CDR3 is TGTGCCAGCAGTCCTCTAGAAATTAGGCTGGGGACCCAGTACTTC. Amino acid sequence: CASSPLEIRLGTQYF.

This clone showed up just a few times. The chain has TRBV7-9 and TRBJ1-2, with D perhaps TRBD1 (5 bases). This CDR3 contains 12 residues. Trimming stripped 10 bases from V and 4 bases from J, with 13 bases between. CDR1 and CDR2 from the germline V gene are SEHNR and FQNEAQ (reference sequence). The CDR3 protein is CATTWDRYGYTF. The CDR3 DNA is TGTGCCACTACATGGGACCGCTATGGCTACACCTTC.

The chain joins TRBV12-5 to TRBJ2-2, with D hard to call. The CDR3 contains 15 residues. CDR1 LGHNT and CDR2 FRNRAP come from the germline V gene. V gave up 1 base and J gave up 1 base, with 7 bases separating them. CDR3 DNA: TGTGCTAGTGGTTTGGGACACGGGAACACCGGGGAGCTGTTTTTT. It codes for CASGLGHGNTGELFF.